Presented here are 32 T cell receptor beta chains from one specimen sequenced in a study of blood T cell repertoires in COVID-19 (dated by TCRdb to about 2020). Library creation used the immunoSEQ multiplex PCR assay. The immuneACCESS repertoire file appears here via TCRdb, limited to in-frame rearrangements. These files lack a portion of the clones; in checked studies, under half of the deficit traces to unresolved V genes, and the cause of the others is not known. The sample data list around 55,000 clones, and around nine tenths of these were observed just once. Approximately 6.2% of the sample is in the top ten clones. The sample taken for sequencing was peripheral blood. These receptors all stem from a man aged 35-49 years with acute or convalescent COVID-19.

This chain joins TRBV5-1 and TRBJ2-1; the match to TRBD1 covers 8 bases. V was pared by 4 bases and J by 5 bases, with 8 bases of the junction left unmatched. Per the germline V gene, CDR1 is SGHRS and CDR2 is YFSETQ. There are 15 residues in the CDR3. In DNA form, the CDR3 reads TGCGCCAGCAGCAACATGGACAGGGTAGACAATGAGCAGTTCTTC. It translates to CASSNMDRVDNEQFF.

This chain uses TRBV27 with TRBJ1-5; 7 bases agree with TRBD1. Germline-derived CDR1 and CDR2 are MNHEY and SMNVEV (reference sequence). CDR3 size: 14 residues. The trim removed 7 bases at V and 4 bases at J, leaving 7 bases unmatched. CDR3 residues: CASKPGQQNQPQHF. The CDR3 DNA follows: TGTGCCAGCAAACCGGGACAGCAAAATCAGCCCCAGCATTTT.

The chain has TRBV5-4 and TRBJ2-5, with D hard to call. Per germline, CDR1 SGHNT and CDR2 YYREEE (reference sequence). The CDR3 has 14 amino acids. Trimming removed 1 base from V and 5 bases from J, with 12 bases in between. The CDR3 coding sequence is TGTGCCAGCAGCTTGCAGACCGCCAGGGAGACCCAGTACTTC. Translating it yields CASSLQTARETQYF.

This clone was counted once. The V call is TRBV19, the J call TRBJ2-1, with 12 bases aligning to TRBD2. The CDR3 covers 19 residues. V shed 6 bases, J shed 12 bases, and the junction held 24 bases outside the gene matches. Germline CDR1 LNHDA, CDR2 SQIVND (reference sequence). Here the CDR3 DNA reads TGTGCCAGTAGCCCGCACGGGACTAGCGGGTTAACACGTGAGGGGCCGCAGTTCTTC. Amino acid sequence: CASSPHGTSGLTREGPQFF. Variable domain in full (rest from reference TRBV19 and TRBJ2-1): DGGITQSPKYLFRKEGQNVTLSCEQNLNHDAMYWYRQDPGQGLRLIYYSQIVNDFQKGDIAEGYSVSREKKESFPLTVTSAQKNPTAFYLCASSPHGTSGLTREGPQFFGPGTRLTVL.

The chain couples TRBV27 to TRBJ2-1; 8 bases are a match to TRBD2. This CDR3 is 19 amino acids long. The V and J ends lost 0 bases and 8 bases, in that order; junction bases with no gene match: 18. The germline gives CDR1 MNHEY, CDR2 SMNVEV (reference sequence). The CDR3 is CASSLSSRVARAGVYEQFF. For the CDR3, the DNA is TGTGCCAGCAGTTTATCGAGCCGGGTGGCCCGAGCGGGAGTGTATGAGCAGTTCTTC.

The rearrangement uses TRBV7-2 and TRBJ1-5; TRBD1 is a possible D gene (5 bases). This CDR3 comprises 14 residues. With 6 bases removed from V and 4 bases from J, the gap between germline ends came to 13 bases. The germline V gene encodes CDR1 SGHTA and CDR2 FQGNSA. The CDR3 reads CASSQTDINQPQHF. CDR3 nucleotides: TGTGCCAGCAGTCAAACGGACATTAATCAGCCCCAGCATTTT.

The J gene is TRBJ2-1, the V gene TRBV12-5; no firm D call. Trimming took 0 bases from V and 8 from J, leaving 14 bases between them. CDR3 length equals 15 residues. CDR1 LGHNT and CDR2 FRNRAP come from the germline V gene. The CDR3 nucleotides read TGTGCTAGTGGTTTGGTTAGGCCAGACTGGGATGAGCAGTTCTTC. This sequence encodes CASGLVRPDWDEQFF.

The chain couples TRBV19 to TRBJ2-5, with D maybe TRBD2 (6 bases). Trimming took off 0 bases at V and 2 bases at J, with 13 bases between the two ends. The CDR3 contains 16 residues. Germline V gene sequence: CDR1 LNHDA, CDR2 SQIVND (reference sequence). The CDR3 DNA reads as TGTGCCAGTAGTATAGATCTATGGGGACTTCAAGAGACCCAGTACTTC. Its protein is CASSIDLWGLQETQYF. Full variable domain (outside the CDR3, taken from reference TRBV19 and TRBJ2-5): DGGITQSPKYLFRKEGQNVTLSCEQNLNHDAMYWYRQDPGQGLRLIYYSQIVNDFQKGDIAEGYSVSREKKESFPLTVTSAQKNPTAFYLCASSIDLWGLQETQYFGPGTRLLVL.

CDR3 in amino acids: CASSIGRPPGRHEQFF. CDR3 DNA sequence: TGTGCCAGTAGTATAGGGAGGCCCCCTGGGCGCCATGAGCAGTTCTTC. This chain joins TRBV19 and TRBJ2-1; a weak D match, TRBD2 (5 bases). Germline assignment: CDR1 LNHDA and CDR2 SQIVND (reference sequence). The V end was cut by 1 base, the J end by 8 bases, with 18 bases between. This CDR3 has 16 residues.

The chain is built from TRBV30 and TRBJ1-2; 7 bases are shared with TRBD1. This CDR3 region has 13 residues. V shed 2 bases and J 9 bases; nucleotides not matched to a gene: 9. CDR1 and CDR2 from the germline V gene are GTSNPN and SVGIG (reference sequence). The CDR3 region is CAWSRPGGNSYTF. As DNA, the CDR3 is TGTGCCTGGAGTAGGCCAGGGGGTAATAGCTACACCTTC. Full variable domain (remainder filled in from reference TRBV30 and TRBJ1-2): SQTIHQWPATLVQPVGSPLSLECTVEGTSNPNLYWYRQAAGRGLQLLFYSVGIGQISSEVPQNLSASRPQDRQFILSSKKLLLSDSGFYLCAWSRPGGNSYTFGSGTRLTVV.

The rearrangement links TRBV5-4 to TRBJ1-2; weak D call: TRBD1 (6 bases). The V and J ends lost 2 bases and 3 bases respectively, with 17 bases between them. CDR1 and CDR2 (germline): SGHNT, YYREEE (reference sequence). This CDR3 has 16 residues. The CDR3 here is CASSLMSGRGDYGYTF. In DNA form, the CDR3 reads TGTGCCAGCAGCTTAATGTCGGGCAGGGGAGACTATGGCTACACCTTC. Filled out from reference TRBV5-4 and TRBJ1-2, the complete variable domain reads ETGVTQSPTHLIKTRGQQVTLRCSSQSGHNTVSWYQQALGQGPQFIFQYYREEENGRGNFPPRFSGLQFPNYSSELNVNALELDDSALYLCASSLMSGRGDYGYTFGSGTRLTVV.

DNA for the CDR3: TGTGCCAGCAGTGATATGACAGGGTGGGTGCCCCAGCATTTT. Translating gives CASSDMTGWVPQHF. The rearrangement joins TRBV6-1 to TRBJ1-5; TRBD1 agrees at 7 bases. The CDR3 length is 14 residues. Trimming removed 3 bases from V and 9 bases from J; junction bases left unmatched: 8. The V gene's germline CDR1 is MNHNS and CDR2 SASEGT.

This clone has a single count. The rearrangement uses TRBV5-5 and TRBJ2-2; D possibly corresponds to TRBD2 (6 bases). The length of the CDR3 is 16 residues. Germline assignment: CDR1 SGHKS and CDR2 YYEKEE (reference sequence). Deletions cut 2 bases from V and 1 base from J, with 12 bases between. The CDR3 here is CASSFRGTGNTGELFF. The DNA of the CDR3 is TGTGCCAGCAGCTTTCGGGGGACGGGGAACACCGGGGAGCTGTTTTTT. Combining the CDR3 with reference TRBV5-5 and TRBJ2-2 gives the whole variable domain DAGVTQSPTHLIKTRGQQVTLRCSPISGHKSVSWYQQVLGQGPQFIFQYYEKEERGRGNFPDRFSARQFPNYSSELNVNALLLGDSALYLCASSFRGTGNTGELFFGEGSRLTVL.

Worth noting for this clone: A read error may account for a junction end that differs from germline. This rearrangement joins TRBV6-2 or TRBV6-3 to TRBJ1-1; D call uncertain. This CDR3 comprises 14 residues. Germline V gene lookup returns CDR1 MNHEY and CDR2 SVGEGT. Here the CDR3 DNA reads TGTGCCAGCATTTACCACGGGGTCGGCACTGAAGCTTTCTTT. It codes for CASIYHGVGTEAFF.

This sequence joins TRBV6-6 and TRBJ2-5; 7 nucleotides line up with TRBD2. CDR1 and CDR2 (germline): MNHNY, SVGAGI (reference sequence). The CDR3 is 16 residues long. After removal of 2 bases from V and 5 bases from J, the junction contained 11 bases not matched to a gene. The chain's CDR3 is CASSYRASGVGETQYF. For the CDR3, the DNA is TGTGCCAGCAGTTACCGGGCTAGCGGAGTTGGGGAGACCCAGTACTTC.

This chain links TRBV18 with TRBJ2-7, with D perhaps matching TRBD1 (5 bases). Germline V gene sequence: CDR1 KGHSH, CDR2 LQKENI. The CDR3 sequence is 13 residues long. V gave up 3 bases and J gave up 5 bases, with 11 bases separating them. CDR3 residues: CASSPSKDNEQYF. The CDR3 nucleotides read TGTGCCAGCTCACCCTCTAAGGACAACGAGCAGTACTTC.

This clone appeared a single time. This chain uses TRBV3-1 (or the pseudogene TRBV3-2) with TRBJ2-1; 10 bases agree with TRBD2. Germline V gene data show CDR1 as LGHDT and CDR2 as YNNKEL (reference sequence). The CDR3 totals 17 residues. V gave up 3 bases and J gave up 9 bases; unmatched junction bases: 14. CDR3 nucleotide sequence: TGTGCCAGCAGCCATGCCCCCCTAGCGGGAGTGGTAGGTGAGCAGTTCTTC. Residues: CASSHAPLAGVVGEQFF.

The genes are TRBV10-2 and TRBJ2-7, with no clear D. Trimming took 11 bases from V and 4 from J, leaving 12 bases between them. Germline loops: CDR1 WSHSY, CDR2 SAAADI. This CDR3 spans 11 amino acids. CDR3 protein: CAASPRYEQYF. CDR3 coding DNA: TGCGCCGCCAGTCCTAGGTACGAGCAGTACTTC.

The V call is TRBV7-2, the J call TRBJ2-1; 10 nucleotides agree with TRBD1. Germline loops: CDR1 SGHTA, CDR2 FQGNSA. This CDR3 is built from 13 residues. The junction had 6 bases not matched to a gene; V was cut back by 10 bases and J by 6 bases. The CDR3 sequence is CATGTGVFNEQFF. The CDR3, as DNA: TGTGCCACCGGGACAGGGGTGTTCAATGAGCAGTTCTTC.

The V call is TRBV6-5, the J call TRBJ1-4, with unresolved D. CDR1 and CDR2 from the germline V gene are MNHEY and SVGAGI. The germline V and J ends were trimmed by 0 bases and 0 bases, with 8 bases remaining between them. The CDR3 contains 16 residues. CDR3 loop: CASSYSSATTNEKLFF. CDR3 nucleotide sequence: TGTGCCAGCAGTTACTCTTCCGCTACAACTAATGAAAAACTGTTTTTT.

This chain joins TRBV29-1 and TRBJ1-1; D call uncertain. Germline-derived CDR1 and CDR2 are SQVTM and ANQGSEA. V dropped 4 bases and J dropped 0 bases, with 9 bases sitting between them. The CDR3 runs 13 residues. The CDR3 DNA reads TGCAGCGTTGGACAAAATTTGAACACTGAAGCTTTCTTT. It specifies CSVGQNLNTEAFF.

The CDR3 loop reads CASSVAMTGLGAYNEQFF. CDR3 nucleotides: TGTGCCAGCAGCGTCGCGATGACAGGGTTGGGGGCCTACAATGAGCAGTTCTTC. This sequence joins TRBV9 and TRBJ2-1, with 7 bases matching TRBD1. The germline V gene encodes CDR1 SGDLS and CDR2 YYNGEE. V lost 2 bases and J lost 2; bases outside the gene matches: 13. The CDR3 spans 18 residues.

The chain joins TRBV25-1 to TRBJ2-2; D might be TRBD1 (5 bases). V was trimmed by 1 base and J by 3 bases, leaving 6 bases between them. The germline CDR1 and CDR2 sequences are MGHDK and SYGVNS. The CDR3 length is 14 residues. The CDR3 DNA reads TGTGCCAGCAGTGAATCCAGGGACACCGGGGAGCTGTTTTTT. Translation gives CASSESRDTGELFF. Together with reference TRBV25-1 and TRBJ2-2, the CDR3 gives the full variable domain: EADIYQTPRYLVIGTGKKITLECSQTMGHDKMYWYQQDPGMELHLIHYSYGVNSTEKGDLSSESTVSRIRTEHFPLTLESARPSHTSQYLCASSESRDTGELFFGEGSRLTVL.

The rearrangement joins TRBV5-1 to TRBJ2-3; TRBD2 aligns across 14 bases. V dropped 1 base and J dropped 1; count of bases not matched to a gene: 2. The CDR3 is made up of 17 amino acids. From germline, CDR1 is SGHRS and CDR2 YFSETQ. As DNA, the CDR3 is TGCGCCAGCAGCTTGTTGGGACTAGCGGGAGGCACAGATACGCAGTATTTT. This codes for CASSLLGLAGGTDTQYF.

The CDR3 DNA sequence: TGTGCCAGCAGTCCAGGCCTAAGTCAGCCCCAGCATTTT. Amino acids: CASSPGLSQPQHF. The chain uses TRBV25-1 and TRBJ1-5; D not certain. This CDR3 has 13 amino acids. V lost 5 bases, J lost 6 bases, and 11 bases lay in between. Germline CDR1 MGHDK, CDR2 SYGVNS.

The chain joins TRBV6-6 to TRBJ1-1; 9 bases match TRBD1. CDR1 and CDR2 (germline): MNHNY, SVGAGI (reference sequence). The trim removed 5 bases at V and 1 base at J, leaving 5 bases unmatched. The CDR3 loop spans 15 amino acids. CDR3 DNA: TGTGCCAGCAGTACCCTGGACAGGGGGAACACTGAAGCTTTCTTT. This encodes CASSTLDRGNTEAFF.

The gene calls are TRBV27 and TRBJ1-2; 7 bases are shared with TRBD1. This CDR3 comprises 13 residues. The V gene end was trimmed by 3 bases and the J gene end by 8 bases; junction bases not matched to a gene: 6. In germline, CDR1 is MNHEY, CDR2 SMNVEV (reference sequence). The CDR3 bases are TGTGCCAGCAGTTTCACCCGACAGGGCGGCTACACCTTC. Its translation: CASSFTRQGGYTF.

The J gene is TRBJ1-2, the V gene TRBV7-9; 8 positions agree with TRBD1. This CDR3 is built from 15 residues. CDR1 and CDR2 from the germline V gene are SEHNR and FQNEAQ (reference sequence). With 3 bases clipped from V and 2 bases from J, the junction kept 5 bases outside the gene matches. The CDR3 nucleotides read TGTGCCAGCAGCTTCTTGGACAGGGACAACTATGGCTACACCTTC. As protein: CASSFLDRDNYGYTF.

The V and J genes are TRBV7-8 and TRBJ2-3, with 7 bases fitting TRBD2. Germline V gene lookup returns CDR1 SGHVS and CDR2 FQNEAQ. This CDR3 is built from 16 residues. Trimming cost V 1 base and J 2 bases; bases outside gene matches: 6. CDR3 loop: CASSLVSSGYTDTQYF. The CDR3 nucleotides read TGTGCCAGCAGCTTAGTCTCTAGCGGATACACAGATACGCAGTATTTT.

The chain carries TRBV5-1 and TRBJ1-6, with a possible D match to TRBD1 (5 bases). Germline loops: CDR1 SGHRS, CDR2 YFSETQ. The CDR3 spans 14 residues. The V and J ends lost 0 bases and 5 bases respectively, with 6 bases between them. The CDR3 nucleotides read TGCGCCAGCAGCTTGGGACAGAATAATTCACCCCTCCACTTT. This encodes CASSLGQNNSPLHF. The entire variable domain, with the rest obtained from reference TRBV5-1 and TRBJ1-6, is as follows: KAGVTQTPRYLIKTRGQQVTLSCSPISGHRSVSWYQQTPGQGLQFLFEYFSETQRNKGNFPGRFSGRQFSNSRSEMNVSTLELGDSALYLCASSLGQNNSPLHFGNGTRLTVT.

The sample holds one count of this clone. The chain carries TRBV30 and TRBJ2-7; 10 bases match TRBD2. Germline-derived CDR1 and CDR2 are GTSNPN and SVGIG (reference sequence). V lost 5 bases and J lost 3; bases outside the gene matches: 1. The CDR3 has 12 amino acids. CDR3 residues: CAWGTSVYEQYF. CDR3 DNA sequence: TGTGCCTGGGGGACTAGCGTCTACGAGCAGTACTTC.

The chain recombines TRBV6-1 with TRBJ1-3; 10 bases are shared with TRBD1. CDR3 length equals 18 residues. Per germline, CDR1 MNHNS and CDR2 SASEGT. J was trimmed by 0 bases and V by 4 bases; bases with no gene match: 9. The CDR3 here is CASSALSGQGSSGNTIYF. As DNA, the CDR3 is TGTGCCAGCAGTGCCCTTTCGGGACAGGGGAGCTCTGGAAACACCATATATTTT.